This TCR beta chain was profiled in a study of patients and donors after allogeneic stem cell transplantation. This clonotype has just a few counts. TCRdb redid the calling of the RT-PCR reads with MiXCR, one entry per CDR3 protein. Counted here are roughly 150,000 distinct CDR3 sequences, more than 20% occurring once; the ten biggest clones make up roughly 26%. Germline V gene data show CDR1 as DFQATT and CDR2 as SNEGSKA (reference sequence). The CDR3 contains 16 residues. Losses at the gene ends were 0 bases for V and 0 bases for J; bases not matched to a gene: 5. The sequenced material came from blood, either unsorted or a sorted T cell fraction (not recorded which). The source is a human donor who was either an allogeneic HSCT recipient or a stem cell or donor lymphocyte infusion donor (not recorded which). It is not recorded whose cells these are; they may come from a transplant donor. The genes are TRBV20-1 and TRBJ2-1; 7 bases line up with TRBD2. The DNA of the CDR3 is TGCAGTGCTAGAGATCCAACGGGGGGCTCCTACAATGAGCAGTTCTTC. This gives the protein CSARDPTGGSYNEQFF.